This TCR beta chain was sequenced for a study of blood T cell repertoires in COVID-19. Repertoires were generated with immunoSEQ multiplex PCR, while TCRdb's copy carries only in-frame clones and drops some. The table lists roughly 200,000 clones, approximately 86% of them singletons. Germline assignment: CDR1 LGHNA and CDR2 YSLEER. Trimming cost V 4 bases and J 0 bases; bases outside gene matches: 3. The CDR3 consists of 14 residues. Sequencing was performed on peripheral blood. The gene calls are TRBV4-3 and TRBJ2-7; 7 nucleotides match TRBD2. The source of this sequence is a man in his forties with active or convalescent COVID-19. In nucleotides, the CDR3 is TGCGCCAGCAGCCTCGAGCGGGGCTCCTACGAGCAGTACTTC. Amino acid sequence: CASSLERGSYEQYF.